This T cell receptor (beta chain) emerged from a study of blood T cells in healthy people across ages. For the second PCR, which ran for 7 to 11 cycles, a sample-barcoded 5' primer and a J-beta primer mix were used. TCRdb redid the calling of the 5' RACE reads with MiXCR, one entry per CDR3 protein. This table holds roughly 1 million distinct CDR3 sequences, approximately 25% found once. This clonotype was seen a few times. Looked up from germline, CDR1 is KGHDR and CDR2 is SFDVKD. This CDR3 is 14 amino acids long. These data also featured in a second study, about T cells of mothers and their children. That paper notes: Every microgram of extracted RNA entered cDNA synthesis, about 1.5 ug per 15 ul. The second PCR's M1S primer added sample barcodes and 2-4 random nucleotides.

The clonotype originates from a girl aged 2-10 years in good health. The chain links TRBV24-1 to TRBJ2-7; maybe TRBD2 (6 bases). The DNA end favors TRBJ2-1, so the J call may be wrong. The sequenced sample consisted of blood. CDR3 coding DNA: TGTGCCACCAGCGGGGACGGGAGAGGGGATGAGCAGTTCTTC. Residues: CATSGDGRGDEQFF.